This TCR beta chain was found in a study of blood T cell repertoires in COVID-19. Produced via immunoSEQ multiplex PCR; TCRdb's table is partial and in-frame only. The repertoire holds 350,000 to 400,000 clones, with 75% to 90% as singletons. Trimming took 5 bases from V and 4 from J; bases not matched to a gene: 6. The CDR3 is 15 amino acids. The germline V gene has CDR1 MNHEY and CDR2 SMNVEV (reference sequence). This clone was found once. The chain employs TRBV27 and TRBJ2-1; 9 bases align to TRBD2. The sequencing input was PBMCs or T cells enriched from blood (not recorded which). This TCR came from a man between 18 and 29 years old who had recovered from COVID-19. The CDR3, as DNA: TGTGCCAGCAGTCCTCTAGCGGGGAATTACAATGAGCAGTTCTTC. The encoded protein is CASSPLAGNYNEQFF.